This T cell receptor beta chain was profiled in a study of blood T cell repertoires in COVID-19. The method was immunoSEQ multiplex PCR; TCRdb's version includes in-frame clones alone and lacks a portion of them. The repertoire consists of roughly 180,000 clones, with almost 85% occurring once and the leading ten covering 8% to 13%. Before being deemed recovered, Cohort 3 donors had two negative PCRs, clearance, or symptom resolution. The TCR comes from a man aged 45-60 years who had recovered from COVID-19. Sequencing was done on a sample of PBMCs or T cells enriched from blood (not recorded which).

CDR3 in amino acids: CASSLRSGNNSPLHF. Here the CDR3 DNA reads TGTGCCAGCAGTTTACGGTCCGGTAATAATTCACCCCTCCACTTT. The chain couples TRBV28 to TRBJ1-6; D remains ambiguous. This CDR3 has 15 amino acids. V was clipped by 2 bases and J by 5 bases, with 10 bases between them. CDR1 and CDR2 from the germline V gene are MDHEN and SYDVKM.